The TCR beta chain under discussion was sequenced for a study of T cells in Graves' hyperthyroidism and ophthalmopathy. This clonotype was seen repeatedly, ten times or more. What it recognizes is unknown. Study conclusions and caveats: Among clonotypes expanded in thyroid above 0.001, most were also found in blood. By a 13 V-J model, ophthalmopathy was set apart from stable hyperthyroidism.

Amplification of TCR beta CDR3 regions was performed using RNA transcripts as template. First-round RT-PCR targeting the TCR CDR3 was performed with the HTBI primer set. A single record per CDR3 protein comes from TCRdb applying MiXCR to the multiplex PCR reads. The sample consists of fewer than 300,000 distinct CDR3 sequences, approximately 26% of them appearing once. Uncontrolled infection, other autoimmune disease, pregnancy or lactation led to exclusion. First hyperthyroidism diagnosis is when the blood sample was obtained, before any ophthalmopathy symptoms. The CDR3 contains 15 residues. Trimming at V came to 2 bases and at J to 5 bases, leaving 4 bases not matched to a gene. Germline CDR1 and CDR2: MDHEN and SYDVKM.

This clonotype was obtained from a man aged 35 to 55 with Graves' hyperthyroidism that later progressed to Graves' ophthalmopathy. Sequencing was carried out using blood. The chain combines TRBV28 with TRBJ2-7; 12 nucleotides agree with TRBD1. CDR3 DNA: TGTGCCAGCAGTTTACAGGGGACAGGGGGCCACGAGCAGTACTTC. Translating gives CASSLQGTGGHEQYF.